This note documents a single TCR beta chain sequence. Its antigen is as yet unknown. The sample is drawn from a study of T-cell reconstitution after alpha-beta-depleted transplantation in children. Study-level findings and limits: Alpha-beta T cells about two months after transplant reportedly derived from several hundred expanded graft clones. T-cell counts and diversity were attributed mostly to newly produced T cells one year after transplant. Surviving recipient T cells and thymic progenitors underlay high day-60 TCRbeta diversity in some patients.

This sample's TCRbeta library carried unique molecular identifier barcodes. TCRdb reprocessed the PCR reads with MiXCR, giving one entry per CDR3 protein. This table has about 200,000 distinct CDR3 sequences, 5.5% to 7% appearing once. V trimming: 5 bases; J trimming: 0 bases; junction bases outside the gene matches: 6. The CDR3 covers 16 residues. Germline loops: CDR1 PRHDT, CDR2 FYEKMQ (reference sequence). The sequence came from a girl less than two years old with combined immunodeficiency, due to receive a stem cell transplant. The specimen comprised PBMCs, sampled before TCRalphabeta/CD19-depleted stem cell transplant. V and J are TRBV13 and TRBJ2-7, with TRBD2 matching 11 bases. CDR3 protein: CASSQQTSGSSYEQYF. The CDR3 DNA is TGTGCCAGCAGCCAACAAACTAGCGGGAGCTCCTACGAGCAGTACTTC.